The source of this TCR beta chain is a study of CD8 T cells in Susac syndrome. Random hexamers served to reverse transcribe roughly 0.5 to 1 ug RNA. Using its own MiXCR run on the immunoSEQ multiplex PCR reads, TCRdb lists one record per CDR3 protein. Of approximately 150,000 distinct CDR3 sequences in the sample, around 85% are singletons; the top ten hold 0.51%. Germline V gene data show CDR1 as DFQATT and CDR2 as SNEGSKA (reference sequence). This CDR3 comprises 13 residues. CD8+ and CD4+ T cells taken from blood had their TCR beta sequenced. Negative isolation was used for CD8+ and CD4+ T cells and FACS enrichment for TEMRA cells.

The TCR originated in a human donor with multiple sclerosis. The J gene is TRBJ1-2, the V gene TRBV20-1, with 9 bases identical to TRBD1. Material for sequencing was CD8+ T cells from PBMCs. In DNA form, the CDR3 reads TGCAGCACCTCCGGGACAGGGACAGATGGCTACACCTTC. Encoded protein: CSTSGTGTDGYTF.